This T cell receptor beta chain was recorded in a study of T cell changes during pregnancy in multiple sclerosis. J lost 4 bases, V lost 5 bases, and 2 bases had no gene match. The CDR3 has 14 residues. From germline, CDR1 is SGHTA and CDR2 FQGTGA. TCRdb's copy holds only in-frame clones and misses some; the assay was immunoSEQ multiplex PCR. This sample has around 31,000 clones; 85% to 90% occur once, and the top ten carry 0.7% to 0.75%. The receptor comes from a female donor in good health, enrolled as a control in a pregnancy study. The chain recombines TRBV7-3 with TRBJ2-3; 11 nucleotides match TRBD1. This material consisted of CD4+ T cells from peripheral blood mononuclear cells, taken in the first trimester of pregnancy. This CDR3 is CASSGQGAADTQYF. CDR3 bases: TGTGCCAGCAGCGGACAGGGGGCGGCAGATACGCAGTATTTT.